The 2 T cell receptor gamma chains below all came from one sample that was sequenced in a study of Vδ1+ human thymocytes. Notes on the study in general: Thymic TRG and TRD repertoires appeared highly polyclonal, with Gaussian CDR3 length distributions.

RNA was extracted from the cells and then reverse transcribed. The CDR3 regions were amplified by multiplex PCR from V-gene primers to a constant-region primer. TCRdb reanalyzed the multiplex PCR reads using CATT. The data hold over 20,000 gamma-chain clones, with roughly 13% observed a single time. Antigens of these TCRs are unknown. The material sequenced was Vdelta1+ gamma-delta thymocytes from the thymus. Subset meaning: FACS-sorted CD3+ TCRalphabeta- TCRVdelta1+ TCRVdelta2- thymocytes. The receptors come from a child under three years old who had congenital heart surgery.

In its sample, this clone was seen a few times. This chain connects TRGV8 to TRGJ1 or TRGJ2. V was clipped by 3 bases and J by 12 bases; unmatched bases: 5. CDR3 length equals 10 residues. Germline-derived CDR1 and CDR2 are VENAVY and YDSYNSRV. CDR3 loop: CATWDVRKLF. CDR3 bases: TGTGCCACCTGGGATGTAAGGAAACTCTTT.

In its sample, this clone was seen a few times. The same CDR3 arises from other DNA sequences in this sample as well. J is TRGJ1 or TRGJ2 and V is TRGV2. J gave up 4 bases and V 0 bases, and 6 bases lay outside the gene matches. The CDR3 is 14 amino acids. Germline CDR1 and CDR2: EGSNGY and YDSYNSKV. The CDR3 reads CATWDGPRYYKKLF. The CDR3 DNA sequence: TGTGCCACCTGGGACGGGCCACGGTATTATAAGAAACTCTTT.